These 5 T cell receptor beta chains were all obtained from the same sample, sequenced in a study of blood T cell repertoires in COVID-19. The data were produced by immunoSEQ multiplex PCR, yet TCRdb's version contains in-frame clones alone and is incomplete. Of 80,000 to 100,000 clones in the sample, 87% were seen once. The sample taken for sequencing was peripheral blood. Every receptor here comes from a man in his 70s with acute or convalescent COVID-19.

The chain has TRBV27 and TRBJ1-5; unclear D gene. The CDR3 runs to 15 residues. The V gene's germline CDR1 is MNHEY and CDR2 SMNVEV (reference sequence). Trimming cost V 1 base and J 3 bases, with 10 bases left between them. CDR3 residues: CASSLFRGSNQPQHF. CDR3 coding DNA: TGTGCCAGCAGTTTATTTCGGGGTTCCAATCAGCCCCAGCATTTT.

This CDR3 reads CASSLDRGSATNEKLFF. In DNA form, the CDR3 reads TGTGCCAGCAGTTTAGACAGGGGATCTGCAACTAATGAAAAACTGTTTTTT. The chain is built from TRBV28 and TRBJ1-4; 8 bases align to TRBD1. Trimming removed 2 bases from V and 0 bases from J; junction bases left unmatched: 5. CDR1 is MDHEN and CDR2 is SYDVKM in the germline V gene. This CDR3 comprises 17 residues.

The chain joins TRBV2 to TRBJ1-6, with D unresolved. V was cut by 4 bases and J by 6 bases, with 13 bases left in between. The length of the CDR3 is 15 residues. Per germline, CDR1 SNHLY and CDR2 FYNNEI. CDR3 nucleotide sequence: TGTGCCAGCAGTGTGCGGGAATTTGGTAATTCACCCCTCCACTTT. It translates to CASSVREFGNSPLHF.

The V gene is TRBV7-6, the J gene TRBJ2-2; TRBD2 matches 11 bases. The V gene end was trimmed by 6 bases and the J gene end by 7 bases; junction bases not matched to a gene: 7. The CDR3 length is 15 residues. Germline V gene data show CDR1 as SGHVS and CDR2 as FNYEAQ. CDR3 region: CASSSTSGASGELFF. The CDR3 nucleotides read TGTGCCAGCAGTTCGACTAGCGGGGCAAGCGGGGAGCTGTTTTTT.

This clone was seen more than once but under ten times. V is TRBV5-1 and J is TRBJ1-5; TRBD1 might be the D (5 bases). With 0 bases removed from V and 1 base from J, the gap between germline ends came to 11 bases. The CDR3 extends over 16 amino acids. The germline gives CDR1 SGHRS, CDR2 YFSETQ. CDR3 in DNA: TGCGCCAGCAGCTTGGGACCCCAGGGCAGCAATCAGCCCCAGCATTTT. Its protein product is CASSLGPQGSNQPQHF.